Each of the 27 T cell receptor beta chains below was sequenced from the same sample in a study of beta chain features in type 1 diabetes (dated by TCRdb to 2017 to 2018). The method was the immunoSEQ multiplex PCR assay. The High Capacity cDNA Reverse Transcription Kit was used to reverse transcribe all of the isolated RNA, meaning that expressed TCRB transcripts were what got sequenced. TCRdb holds this immuneACCESS table with in-frame rearrangements only. Some clones are missing; in checked studies, unresolved V genes explain under half, and the rest has no known cause. This sample comprises hundreds of thousands of clones, about a sixth of them detected only once. The top ten hold 0.023% of the sample. The sequenced material came from naive CD4+ T cells from blood. In the paper's terms, the cell subset or site label means: true naive CD4+ T cells. The receptor set was obtained from a woman younger than 35 in good health.

There are a few counts of this clone. The chain links TRBV19 to TRBJ1-2, with TRBD1 identical over 9 bases. The CDR3 spans 14 residues. Germline trimming cut 7 bases from V and 6 bases from J; bases unmatched to any gene: 9. CDR1 and CDR2 (germline): LNHDA, SQIVND (reference sequence). As DNA, the CDR3 is TGTGCCAGTACCAAGGACAGGGGAAGCGATGGCTACACCTTC. It encodes CASTKDRGSDGYTF.

This clone was counted only a few times. V gene TRBV11-3 combines with J gene TRBJ2-1; 8 bases fit TRBD2. CDR1 is SGHNT and CDR2 is YENEEA in the germline V gene. The CDR3 loop spans 15 amino acids. The ends lost 1 base at V and 7 bases at J; junction bases unmatched: 6. The CDR3 protein is CASSLGSGSYNEQFF. The CDR3 DNA reads as TGTGCCAGCAGCTTAGGGAGCGGGAGTTATAATGAGCAGTTCTTC.

The chain combines TRBV11-2 with TRBJ1-1; no definite D call. The CDR3 is 18 residues long. CDR1 is SGHAT and CDR2 is FQNNGV in the germline V gene. Trimming removed 5 bases at V and 0 bases at J, with 22 bases between. The CDR3 DNA is TGTGCCAGCAGCCATAACCTCGGTGGGGAACATTTGAACACTGAAGCTTTCTTT. Protein sequence: CASSHNLGGEHLNTEAFF.

This clone was detected only a few times. The V call is TRBV7-2, the J call TRBJ2-7, with 8 bases identical to TRBD1. The CDR3 has 13 amino acids. CDR1 and CDR2 (germline): SGHTA, FQGNSA. V lost 7 bases to trimming and J lost 7 bases; unmatched junction nucleotides: 9. CDR3 bases: TGTGCCAGCACCCAGGATCGGGACAGGGAGCAGTACTTC. This codes for CASTQDRDREQYF.

The chain is built from TRBV7-2 and TRBJ2-1; the D is unclear. The CDR3 totals 13 residues. V lost 0 bases, J lost 14 bases, and 14 bases lay in between. Germline lookup yields CDR1 SGHTA and CDR2 FQGNSA. The CDR3 region has the DNA TGTGCCAGCAGCTTAGCGCTGATCGCCCCCAAGTTCTTC. Translated, it gives CASSLALIAPKFF.

The chain employs TRBV2 and TRBJ2-7; D unclear. Looked up from germline, CDR1 is SNHLY and CDR2 is FYNNEI. The CDR3 covers 13 residues. V dropped 8 bases and J dropped 1 base, with 12 bases sitting between them. For the CDR3, the DNA is TGTGCCAGCTCAGGTCTGGGGTCCTACGAGCAGTACTTC. Residues: CASSGLGSYEQYF.

The chain recombines TRBV7-2 with TRBJ1-4; D might be TRBD1 (6 bases). CDR3 length: 14 amino acids. Trimming removed 1 base at V and 8 bases at J, with 11 bases between. CDR1 is SGHTA, CDR2 FQGNSA, per germline. The CDR3 nucleotides are TGTGCCAGCAGCTTAGAGACAGGCAACGAAAAACTGTTTTTT. This translates into CASSLETGNEKLFF.

The chain employs TRBV5-6 and TRBJ2-7; 7 positions agree with TRBD1. CDR1 SGHDT and CDR2 YYEEEE come from the germline V gene. V was pared by 3 bases and J by 2 bases, with 2 bases of the junction left unmatched. The CDR3 has 13 amino acids. CDR3 in DNA: TGTGCCAGCAGCTCAGACAGGGCCTACGAGCAGTACTTC. Amino acids: CASSSDRAYEQYF.

The rearrangement uses TRBV11-2 and TRBJ2-4; D remains ambiguous. The length of the CDR3 is 15 residues. Per germline, CDR1 SGHAT and CDR2 FQNNGV. The V end lost 6 bases, the J end lost 0 bases, and 12 bases lay between the germline ends. The chain's CDR3 is CASRGNSLAKNIQYF. The CDR3 nucleotides are TGTGCCAGCAGAGGGAATTCACTAGCCAAAAACATTCAGTACTTC.

This clone was seen more than once but under ten times. The chain couples TRBV5-8 to TRBJ2-7; 9 positions agree with TRBD1. V lost 2 bases and J lost 7; bases outside the gene matches: 7. The CDR3 spans 14 residues. Germline V lookup: CDR1 SGHTS, CDR2 YDEGEE. CDR3 in amino acids: CASSFTGTGSEQYF. The CDR3 coding sequence is TGTGCCAGCAGCTTCACCGGGACAGGGAGTGAGCAGTACTTC.

The gene calls are TRBV5-1 and TRBJ2-7; D is possibly TRBD1 or TRBD2 (5 bases each). The germline CDR1 and CDR2 sequences are SGHRS and YFSETQ. CDR3 length: 17 amino acids. V was cut by 5 bases and J by 0 bases, with 21 bases left in between. The CDR3 sequence: CASSQRWGRTSSYEQYF. As DNA, the CDR3 is TGCGCCAGCAGTCAGAGGTGGGGACGGACCAGCTCCTACGAGCAGTACTTC.

The sample holds one count of this clone. The chain has TRBV7-3 and TRBJ1-2, with 8 bases fitting TRBD1. The J segment lost 4 bases and the V segment lost 1 base, leaving 2 bases of the junction unmatched. The CDR3 totals 14 residues. Germline V lookup: CDR1 SGHTA, CDR2 FQGTGA. The CDR3 spells CASSLMGTGYGYTF. The CDR3 nucleotides are TGTGCCAGCAGCTTAATGGGGACAGGCTATGGCTACACCTTC.

The chain employs TRBV7-2 and TRBJ2-3; D is perhaps TRBD2 (5 bases). Trimming shortened V by 1 base and J by 3 bases, and 14 bases separated the two germline ends. The CDR3 sequence is 16 residues long. Germline CDR1 SGHTA, CDR2 FQGNSA. The CDR3 DNA follows: TGTGCCAGCAGCTTAGGACTACAGCTCTGGACAGATACGCAGTATTTT. Translated, it gives CASSLGLQLWTDTQYF.

This clone turned up a few times. V is TRBV7-6 and J is TRBJ1-1, with 7 bases that match TRBD1. The CDR3 consists of 13 residues. CDR1 is SGHVS and CDR2 is FNYEAQ in the germline V gene. V gave up 5 bases and J gave up 14 bases; unmatched junction bases: 14. The CDR3 loop reads CASSASQGRVTFF. Here the CDR3 DNA reads TGTGCCAGCAGCGCCTCACAGGGGCGTGTGACCTTCTTT. Using reference TRBV7-6 and TRBJ1-1 for the parts outside the CDR3, the full variable domain is GAGVSQSPRYKVTKRGQDVALRCDPISGHVSLYWYRQALGQGPEFLTYFNYEAQQDKSGLPNDRFSAERPEGSISTLTIQRTEQRDSAMYRCASSASQGRVTFFGQGTRLTVV.

The J gene is TRBJ2-7, the V gene TRBV5-1, with D perhaps matching TRBD1 or TRBD2 (5 bases each). This CDR3 is 14 amino acids long. V lost 7 bases and J 4 bases, leaving 18 bases between the germline ends. Per the germline V gene, CDR1 is SGHRS and CDR2 is YFSETQ. The CDR3 region has the DNA TGCGCCAGCTGCCCCGGGGCTGCACCGTACGAGCAGTACTTC. It encodes CASCPGAAPYEQYF.

The rearrangement joins TRBV6-5 to TRBJ1-1, with D uncertain. The CDR3 spans 15 residues. V shed 0 bases and J shed 0 bases, with 8 bases lying between them. Germline V gene sequence: CDR1 MNHEY, CDR2 SVGAGI. CDR3 sequence: CASSYSQAMNTEAFF. The CDR3 bases are TGTGCCAGCAGTTACTCGCAGGCCATGAACACTGAAGCTTTCTTT.

This chain links TRBV6-1 with TRBJ2-5; 10 positions agree with TRBD2. CDR3 size: 13 residues. Germline V gives CDR1 MNHNS, CDR2 SASEGT. V was pared by 4 bases and J by 10 bases, with 6 bases of the junction left unmatched. In DNA, the CDR3 is TGTGCCAGCAGTGGGCTAGCGGGAGCTTACCAGTACTTC. This translates into CASSGLAGAYQYF.

The chain is built from TRBV7-9 and TRBJ2-5; D call uncertain. Germline V gene data show CDR1 as SEHNR and CDR2 as FQNEAQ (reference sequence). The germline V and J ends were trimmed by 5 bases and 13 bases, with 17 bases remaining between them. CDR3 length equals 12 residues. CDR3: CASSSLGSRWYF. The CDR3 DNA reads as TGTGCCAGCAGCAGTTTGGGCTCTCGTTGGTACTTC.

This clone was found a few times. The rearrangement uses TRBV6-1 and TRBJ2-4, with D perhaps TRBD1 (5 bases). Germline CDR1 reads MNHNS; CDR2 reads SASEGT. V gave up 2 bases and J gave up 6 bases, with 5 bases separating them. The CDR3 contains 12 residues. The CDR3 DNA reads as TGTGCCAGCAGTGAAAGGGGAAACATTCAGTACTTC. Translated: CASSERGNIQYF.

At least ten counts were recorded for this clone. This chain connects TRBV10-3 to TRBJ2-7; D is undetermined. This CDR3 has 15 amino acids. Germline values: CDR1 ENHRY, CDR2 SYGVKD. Trimming left V 6 bases short and J 0 bases short, with 15 bases between. This chain's CDR3 is CAIRTGGSSSYEQYF. The CDR3 DNA follows: TGTGCCATCAGGACTGGCGGCTCGAGCTCCTACGAGCAGTACTTC.

The rearrangement joins TRBV7-2 to TRBJ2-2; 8 positions agree with TRBD2. This CDR3 contains 17 residues. Germline V lookup: CDR1 SGHTA, CDR2 FQGNSA. Unmatched junction bases numbered 12, after V lost 5 bases and J lost 4 bases. This chain's CDR3 is CASSPTSGTRGTGELFF. The CDR3, as DNA: TGTGCCAGCAGCCCGACCTCCGGGACTAGGGGCACCGGGGAGCTGTTTTTT.

J is TRBJ1-1 and V is TRBV5-8; D is unresolved. With 0 bases removed from V and 0 bases from J, the gap between germline ends came to 3 bases. Looked up from germline, CDR1 is SGHTS and CDR2 is YDEGEE. The CDR3 contains 13 residues. CDR3 loop: CASSLVMNTEAFF. The CDR3 DNA reads TGTGCCAGCAGCTTGGTGATGAACACTGAAGCTTTCTTT.

The rearrangement joins TRBV2 to TRBJ2-5; the D gene is possibly TRBD1 (5 bases). V was clipped by 4 bases and J by 1 base, with 10 bases between them. The CDR3 consists of 14 residues. Germline-derived CDR1 and CDR2 are SNHLY and FYNNEI. This CDR3 is CASSGGRLQETQYF. The CDR3 DNA reads TGTGCCAGCAGTGGGGGCAGGCTCCAAGAGACCCAGTACTTC.

The chain is built from TRBV5-4 and TRBJ2-5; either TRBD1 or TRBD2 may fit D (5 bases each). The ends were cut back, 4 bases at V and 0 bases at J, with 7 bases in the middle. Germline CDR1 SGHNT, CDR2 YYREEE (reference sequence). CDR3 length: 13 residues. The CDR3 reads CASSRDHQETQYF. CDR3 coding DNA: TGTGCCAGCAGCAGGGACCACCAAGAGACCCAGTACTTC. Filled out from reference TRBV5-4 and TRBJ2-5, the complete variable domain reads ETGVTQSPTHLIKTRGQQVTLRCSSQSGHNTVSWYQQALGQGPQFIFQYYREEENGRGNFPPRFSGLQFPNYSSELNVNALELDDSALYLCASSRDHQETQYFGPGTRLLVL.

This clone was detected a few times. This chain connects TRBV9 to TRBJ2-7; D unresolved. Trimming took off 4 bases at V and 2 bases at J, with 13 bases between the two ends. Germline loops: CDR1 SGDLS, CDR2 YYNGEE. The CDR3 has 14 amino acids. The CDR3 DNA follows: TGTGCCAGCAGCTTGTGGCGGTCAACCTACGAGCAGTACTTC. Its translation: CASSLWRSTYEQYF.

Only a few counts were recorded for this clone. The rearrangement links TRBV7-9 to TRBJ2-3; TRBD2 matches 7 bases. CDR3 length: 15 residues. CDR1 is SEHNR, CDR2 FQNEAQ, per germline (reference sequence). With V trimmed by 3 bases and J by 2 bases, 5 bases remained unmatched. In DNA form, the CDR3 reads TGTGCCAGCAGCTTGGGAGGGCCGAACACAGATACGCAGTATTTT. Its protein is CASSLGGPNTDTQYF.

This clone showed up just a few times. Here the CDR3 reads CASSLQGWRTGELFF. The CDR3 DNA is TGTGCCAGCAGCTTGCAGGGATGGCGCACCGGGGAGCTGTTTTTT. The chain is built from TRBV7-9 and TRBJ2-2, with D possibly matching TRBD1 (5 bases). The V end was cut by 3 bases, the J end by 4 bases, with 12 bases between. This CDR3 comprises 15 residues. In germline, CDR1 is SEHNR, CDR2 FQNEAQ (reference sequence).